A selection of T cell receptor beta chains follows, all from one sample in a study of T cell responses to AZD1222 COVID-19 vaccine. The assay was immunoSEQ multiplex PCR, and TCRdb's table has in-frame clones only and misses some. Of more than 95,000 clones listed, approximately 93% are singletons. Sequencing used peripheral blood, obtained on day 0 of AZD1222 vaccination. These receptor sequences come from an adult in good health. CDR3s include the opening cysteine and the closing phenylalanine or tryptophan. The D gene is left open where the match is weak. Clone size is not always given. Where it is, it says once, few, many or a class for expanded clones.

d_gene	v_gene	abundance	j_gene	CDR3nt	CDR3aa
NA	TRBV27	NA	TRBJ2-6	TGTGCCAGCAGTCTCTCTGGGGCCAACGTCCTGACTTTC	CASSLSGANVLTF
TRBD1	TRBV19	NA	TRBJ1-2	TGTGCCAGTTGGGGGACAGCGGGCTACACCTTC	CASWGTAGYTF
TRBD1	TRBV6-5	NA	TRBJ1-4	TGTGCCAGCAGTACAGGGGGTACTAATGAAAAACTGTTTTTT	CASSTGGTNEKLFF
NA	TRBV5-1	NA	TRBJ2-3	TGCGCCAGCAGCCTCCAATTATCCGGCACAGATACGCAGTATTTT	CASSLQLSGTDTQYF
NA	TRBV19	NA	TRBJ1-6	TGTGCCAGTAGTATAAGTCTTGGAAATACACCCCTCCACTTT	CASSISLGNTPLHF
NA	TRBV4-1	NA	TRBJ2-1	TGCGCCAGCAGCCTCCCGGGACAAAAAGGTGAGCAGTTCTTC	CASSLPGQKGEQFF
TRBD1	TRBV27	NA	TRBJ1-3	TGTGCCAGCAGCAAAACAGGGGCTGGAAACACCATATATTTT	CASSKTGAGNTIYF
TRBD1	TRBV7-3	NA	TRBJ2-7	TGTGCCAGCAGCTTACGGGGGACAGGGGGATACGAGCAGTACTTC	CASSLRGTGGYEQYF
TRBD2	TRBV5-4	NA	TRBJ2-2	TGTGCCAGCAGCACTGGGACTAGCGGGTCGGGGACCGGGGAGCTGTTTTTT	CASSTGTSGSGTGELFF
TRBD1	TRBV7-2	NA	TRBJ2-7	TGTGCCAGCAGCTCGGACAGGTCCAAATCCTACGAGCAGTACTTC	CASSSDRSKSYEQYF
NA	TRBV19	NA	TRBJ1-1	TGTGCCAGTAGTAAGCGGGCTGAAGCTTTCTTT	CASSKRAEAFF
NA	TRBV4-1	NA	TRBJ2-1	TGCGCCAGCAGCCAAGGATGGGAGCAGTTCTTC	CASSQGWEQFF
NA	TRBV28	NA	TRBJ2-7	TGTGCCAGCAGTCACTCCTGGGGGAACGAGCAGTACTTC	CASSHSWGNEQYF
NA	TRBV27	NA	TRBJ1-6	TGTGCCAGCAGTTTCGGACAGAGATATTCACCCCTCCACTTT	CASSFGQRYSPLHF
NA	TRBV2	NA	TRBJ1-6	TGTGCCAGCAGTGACCCAGCCAGGGGAAATTCACCCCTCCACTTT	CASSDPARGNSPLHF
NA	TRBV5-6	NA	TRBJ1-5	TGTGCCAGCAGCTTGCACAACTATCAGCCCCAGCATTTT	CASSLHNYQPQHF
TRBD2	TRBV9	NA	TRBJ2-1	TGTGCCAGCAGCGTAGGGTCTAGCGGGAGTTATGAGCAGTTCTTC	CASSVGSSGSYEQFF
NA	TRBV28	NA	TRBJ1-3	TGTGCCAGCAGCCCCGACACCTCTGGAAACACCATATATTTT	CASSPDTSGNTIYF
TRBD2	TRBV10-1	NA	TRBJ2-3	TGCGCCAGCAGTCCCTGGACTAGCGGGGACACAGATACGCAGTATTTT	CASSPWTSGDTDTQYF
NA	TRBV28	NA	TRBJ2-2	TGTGCCAGCACTTTTGGTACCGGGGAGCTGTTTTTT	CASTFGTGELFF
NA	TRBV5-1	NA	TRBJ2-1	TGCGCCAGCAGTTACGACAGACTCAATGAGCAGTTCTTC	CASSYDRLNEQFF
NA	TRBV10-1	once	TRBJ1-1	TGCGCCAGCAGGTCACAAGGGAACACTGAAGCTTTCTTT	CASRSQGNTEAFF
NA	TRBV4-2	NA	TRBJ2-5	TGTGCCAGCAGCCAAGCAGGGGTTCAAGAGACCCAGTACTTC	CASSQAGVQETQYF
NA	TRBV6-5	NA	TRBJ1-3	TGTGCCAGCAACCTCGGGGGCTCTGGAAACACCATATATTTT	CASNLGGSGNTIYF
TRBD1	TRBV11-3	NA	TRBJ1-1	TGTGCCAGCTCGACAGGGGGCGGCACTGAAGCTTTCTTT	CASSTGGGTEAFF
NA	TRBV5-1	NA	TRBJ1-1	TGCGCCAGCAGCTTGGCCCTTTACACGTCGAACACTGAAGCTTTCTTT	CASSLALYTSNTEAFF
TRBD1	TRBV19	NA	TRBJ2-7	TGTGCCAGTAGTATAGAAGGACAGGGGGCGTACGAGCAGTACTTC	CASSIEGQGAYEQYF
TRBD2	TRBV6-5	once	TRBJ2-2	TGTGCCAGCAGTCTAAGTGGGGGGGTTGGCGGGGAGCTGTTTTTT	CASSLSGGVGGELFF
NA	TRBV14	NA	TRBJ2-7	TGTGGATTTGGCTTATCCTACGAGCAGTACTTC	CGFGLSYEQYF
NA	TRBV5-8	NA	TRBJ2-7	TGTGCCAGCAGCCCACGCAGCTCCTACGAGCAGTACTTC	CASSPRSSYEQYF
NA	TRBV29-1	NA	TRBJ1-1	TGCAGCGTTTGGGGGAGAGATCGGAACACTGAAGCTTTCTTT	CSVWGRDRNTEAFF
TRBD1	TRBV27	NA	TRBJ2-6	TGTGCCAGCAGACCTCGTGGGACAGACATTATTTCTGGGGCCAACGTCCTGACTTTC	CASRPRGTDIISGANVLTF
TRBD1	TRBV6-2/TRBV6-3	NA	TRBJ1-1	TGTGCCAGCAGTTACCAGGGGGGGAACACTGAAGCTTTCTTT	CASSYQGGNTEAFF
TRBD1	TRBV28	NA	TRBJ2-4	TGTGCCAGCAATCCCGGACAGGTGCCCAAAAACATTCAGTACTTC	CASNPGQVPKNIQYF
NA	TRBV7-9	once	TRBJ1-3	TGTGCCAGCAGCTTGATGGTCGGTGGAAACACCATATATTTT	CASSLMVGGNTIYF
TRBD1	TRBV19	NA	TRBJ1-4	TGTGCCAGTAGTGTTGAGACAGGGATTGAAAAACTGTTTTTT	CASSVETGIEKLFF
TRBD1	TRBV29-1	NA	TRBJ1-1	TGCAGCGTGGAAAGGGACAGGGGGGGGAACACTGAAGCTTTCTTT	CSVERDRGGNTEAFF
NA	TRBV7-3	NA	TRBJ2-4	TGTGCCAGCAGCTTAACGGGTCAAAACATTCAGTACTTC	CASSLTGQNIQYF
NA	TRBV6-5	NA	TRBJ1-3	TGTGCCAGCAGTTCCTCGGGGGGAAGAAGTAACACCATATATTTT	CASSSSGGRSNTIYF
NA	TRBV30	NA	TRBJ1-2	TGTGCCCTCGGGGGGGGCTATGGCTACACCTTC	CALGGGYGYTF
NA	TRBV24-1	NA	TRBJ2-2	TGTGCCACCTCTGGGGCAACTAAACGGCTTACGAACACCGGGGAGCTGTTTTTT	CATSGATKRLTNTGELFF
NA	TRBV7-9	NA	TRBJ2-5	TGTGCCAGCAGCTTAGGACAGCTAGTTGGGAGCGAGACCCAGTACTTC	CASSLGQLVGSETQYF
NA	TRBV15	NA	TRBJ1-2	TGTGCCACCAGCAGAGGAAACTATGGCTACACCTTC	CATSRGNYGYTF
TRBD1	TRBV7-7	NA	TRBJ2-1	TGTGCCAGCAGCTTAGGCCAGGGGGCCTACAATGAGCAGTTCTTC	CASSLGQGAYNEQFF
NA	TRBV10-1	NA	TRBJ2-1	TGCGCCAGCAGTCCCAGCTCCTACAATGAGCAGTTCTTC	CASSPSSYNEQFF
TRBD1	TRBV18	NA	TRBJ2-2	TGTGCCAGCTCACGGTCTCCTGGACAGGGTCGGGAGCTGTTTTTT	CASSRSPGQGRELFF
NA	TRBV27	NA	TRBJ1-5	TGTGCCAGCAGTGTGGACAGTCATAGCAATCAGCCCCAGCATTTT	CASSVDSHSNQPQHF
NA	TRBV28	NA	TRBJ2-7	TGTGCCAGCAGTCGAGAGGGTGGGCAGTACTTC	CASSREGGQYF
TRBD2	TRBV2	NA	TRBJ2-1	TGTGCCAGCAGTGAACTAGCGGGAGCTTACAATGAGCAGTTCTTC	CASSELAGAYNEQFF
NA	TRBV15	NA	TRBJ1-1	TGTGCCACCAGCAGTGACAGCTACACTGAAGCTTTCTTT	CATSSDSYTEAFF
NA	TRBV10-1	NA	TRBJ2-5	TGCGCCAGTCCTAGCAGCCAAGAGACCCAGTACTTC	CASPSSQETQYF
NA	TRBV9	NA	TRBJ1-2	TGTGCCAGCAGCGCGGATATGAAAAAACGCGATGGCTACACCTTC	CASSADMKKRDGYTF
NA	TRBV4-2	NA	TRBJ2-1	TGTGCCAGCAGCCAAGATTTGGGGGGCACCCTTAATGAGCAGTTCTTC	CASSQDLGGTLNEQFF
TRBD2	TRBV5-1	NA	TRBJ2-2	TGCGCCAGCAGCTTGGATCCAGCGGGAGCGAACACCGGGGAGCTGTTTTTT	CASSLDPAGANTGELFF
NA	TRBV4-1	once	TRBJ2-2	TGCGCCAGCAGTCCTGGGCCAGCGGGCCCGAACACCGGGGAGCTGTTTTTT	CASSPGPAGPNTGELFF